Detailed here is one TCR beta chain. Antigen unknown. The same CDR3 can be traced to other DNA sequences in this sample. Assay execution proceeded at the deep level. Profiling relied on immunoSEQ multiplex PCR, and the TCRdb table lists in-frame clones only, not all of them. The table includes over a million clones, roughly 74% detected once. The CDR3 has 12 residues. Per the germline V gene, CDR1 is MDHEN and CDR2 is SYDVKM. The ends were cut back, 8 bases at V and 2 bases at J, with 8 bases in the middle. The data were obtained in a study of shared clonotypes between healthy human individuals. Study-wide findings and caveats: Generation of non-shared clonotypes was less probable than generation of clonotypes shared by all four donors.

Sequenced: memory CD4+ T cells from PBMCs. The subset: CD45RA-negative fraction. V and J are TRBV28 and TRBJ2-3, with unresolved D. This sequence originates from a man aged 18 to 29 in good health. Some clones in this sample may be carry-over from other donors' samples. The CDR3 nucleotides read TGTGCCAGCCGTACACACACAGATACGCAGTATTTT. This codes for CASRTHTDTQYF.